These 23 T cell receptor beta chains were sequenced from one sample in a study of shared clonotypes between healthy human individuals. Sequenced by immunoSEQ multiplex PCR; TCRdb stores in-frame clones only, minus some. Among around 1.5 million clones, 98% were seen once, and the ten largest hold roughly 0.42%. The sequencing sample was made of naive CD4+ T cells sorted from blood. Specified subset: CD45RA+ positively selected. These receptors were obtained from a man aged 30-40 years in good health.

The J gene is TRBJ2-5, the V gene TRBV5-4; D not resolved. Per germline, CDR1 SGHNT and CDR2 YYREEE (reference sequence). V lost 5 bases and J lost 2, with 4 bases in between. The CDR3 runs 11 residues. For the CDR3, the DNA is TGTGCCAGCAGTAAACAAGAGACCCAGTACTTC. Translating gives CASSKQETQYF.

CDR3: CASRSGTGAHRDEQYF. CDR3 nucleotides: TGTGCCAGCAGGTCCGGGACAGGGGCTCACAGGGACGAGCAGTACTTC. V gene TRBV28 combines with J gene TRBJ2-7; 10 bases line up with TRBD1. The V segment lost 6 bases and the J segment 5 bases; nucleotides outside the gene matches: 13. This CDR3 is built from 16 residues. The V gene's germline CDR1 is MDHEN and CDR2 SYDVKM.

The chain recombines TRBV5-6 with TRBJ2-7; D is ambiguous. The V and J ends lost 1 base and 3 bases respectively, with 17 bases between them. CDR3 size: 16 residues. Per the germline V gene, CDR1 is SGHDT and CDR2 is YYEEEE. The CDR3 region is CASSLLLAGRIYEQYF. The CDR3 coding sequence is TGTGCCAGCAGCTTGTTATTAGCAGGTCGAATCTACGAGCAGTACTTC. Looking up the rest from reference TRBV5-6 and TRBJ2-7 gives the full variable domain: DAGVTQSPTHLIKTRGQQVTLRCSPKSGHDTVSWYQQALGQGPQFIFQYYEEEERQRGNFPDRFSGHQFPNYSSELNVNALLLGDSALYLCASSLLLAGRIYEQYFGPGTRLTVT.

This clone has only one observation. The chain couples TRBV7-7 to TRBJ2-3, with 9 bases matching TRBD1. J gave up 3 bases and V 3 bases, and 4 bases lay outside the gene matches. There are 15 residues in the CDR3. Germline V gene lookup returns CDR1 SSHAT and CDR2 FNYEAQ (reference sequence). In DNA form, the CDR3 reads TGTGCCAGCAGCTTTGGGGACAGGGTGACAGATACGCAGTATTTT. This sequence encodes CASSFGDRVTDTQYF.

There are a few counts of this clone. This chain uses TRBV2 with TRBJ2-1; 12 positions match TRBD2. J was trimmed by 9 bases and V by 3 bases; bases with no gene match: 9. The CDR3 is 16 amino acids. CDR1 is SNHLY and CDR2 is FYNNEI in the germline V gene. CDR3 nucleotides: TGTGCCAGCAGTGATCTGCGGCTAGCGGGAGGGAGTGAGCAGTTCTTC. Its translation is CASSDLRLAGGSEQFF.

The rearrangement joins TRBV6-5 to TRBJ2-7; no reliable D call. The V end was cut by 5 bases, the J end by 0 bases, with 11 bases between. Looked up from germline, CDR1 is MNHEY and CDR2 is SVGAGI. The CDR3 is 14 amino acids. The CDR3 sequence is CASSPFSGSYEQYF. In nucleotides, the CDR3 is TGTGCCAGCAGTCCCTTTTCAGGCTCCTACGAGCAGTACTTC.

The J gene is TRBJ1-1, the V gene TRBV6-1; D is possibly TRBD1 (6 bases). The germline V gene has CDR1 MNHNS and CDR2 SASEGT. V lost 7 bases and J lost 0, with 12 bases in between. This CDR3 is 14 amino acids long. The CDR3 here is CASNWGRMNTEAFF. The DNA of the CDR3 is TGTGCCAGCAACTGGGGGCGGATGAACACTGAAGCTTTCTTT.

The gene calls are TRBV7-2 and TRBJ2-5; D is possibly TRBD1 (5 bases). The CDR3 is 13 amino acids. V was shortened by 5 bases and J by 5 bases, with 12 bases between the two germline ends. Germline V gives CDR1 SGHTA, CDR2 FQGNSA. CDR3 bases: TGTGCCAGCAGCAAGGGGTTAACCGAGACCCAGTACTTC. It encodes CASSKGLTETQYF.

About this clone itself: The junction and the germline gene differ at one end; a read error may be behind it. V and J are TRBV2 and TRBJ1-2; no definite D call. The CDR3 is made up of 10 amino acids. Germline loops: CDR1 SNHLY, CDR2 FYNNEI. The CDR3 DNA reads TGTGCCAGCAGTGAAGCGGTCGCCGGCTTC. It yields the protein CASSEAVAGF.

The chain employs TRBV6-5 and TRBJ2-2; no firm D call. The CDR3 covers 12 residues. Trimming removed 6 bases from V and 8 bases from J, with 10 bases in between. Germline CDR1 reads MNHEY; CDR2 reads SVGAGI. Written as DNA, the CDR3 is TGTGCCAGCAGCCCCCCAAAGGGGGAGCTGTTTTTT. It codes for CASSPPKGELFF.

In nucleotides, the CDR3 is TGTGCCAGCCGCCGGGAACAGGGGTTCTACGAGCAGTACTTC. This gives the protein CASRREQGFYEQYF. V usage is TRBV18 and J usage is TRBJ2-7, with 7 bases matching TRBD1. V shed 8 bases, J shed 3 bases, and the junction held 10 bases outside the gene matches. This CDR3 has 14 residues. Looked up from germline, CDR1 is KGHSH and CDR2 is LQKENI.

This clone was detected once. The sample carries other DNA sequences with the same CDR3. The chain couples TRBV18 to TRBJ2-3; D uncertain. V shed 2 bases and J shed 0 bases, with 3 bases lying between them. The CDR3 spans 13 residues. CDR1 and CDR2 from the germline V gene are KGHSH and LQKENI. The CDR3 bases are TGTGCCAGCTCACCAAGCAGCACAGATACGCAGTATTTT. It is translated as CASSPSSTDTQYF.

This chain links TRBV6-1 with TRBJ1-5; 9 bases line up with TRBD1. After removal of 4 bases from V and 4 bases from J, the junction contained 14 bases not matched to a gene. Germline V CDR1 and CDR2: MNHNS, SASEGT. The CDR3 runs 18 residues. The CDR3 DNA reads TGTGCCAGCAGTGTATTAGGCCGGGACAGGGTTGCAAATCAGCCCCAGCATTTT. This sequence encodes CASSVLGRDRVANQPQHF.

The rearrangement joins TRBV5-1 to TRBJ1-4; no reliable D call. The V end was cut by 5 bases, the J end by 3 bases, with 14 bases between. CDR3 size: 15 residues. Germline CDR1 and CDR2: SGHRS and YFSETQ. CDR3 DNA sequence: TGCGCCAGCAGAGCCGGACGGCTCCCTAATGAAAAACTGTTTTTT. Its translation: CASRAGRLPNEKLFF.

For this clone: This CDR3 is also generated by other DNA sequences in the sample. J is TRBJ1-1 and V is TRBV7-7; the D is unclear. CDR3 length: 13 amino acids. Trimming stripped 2 bases from V and 0 bases from J, with 4 bases between. Germline V lookup: CDR1 SSHAT, CDR2 FNYEAQ (reference sequence). The CDR3 spells CASSLSMNTEAFF. The CDR3 nucleotides read TGTGCCAGCAGCTTAAGTATGAACACTGAAGCTTTCTTT.

V and J are TRBV15 and TRBJ1-1; D not certain. V was shortened by 0 bases and J by 5 bases, with 4 bases between the two germline ends. CDR3 length: 12 amino acids. Germline loops: CDR1 LNHNV, CDR2 YYDKDF (reference sequence). The DNA for the CDR3 is TGTGCCACCAGCAGAGATGAGACTGAAGCTTTCTTT. Its protein product is CATSRDETEAFF.

The J gene is TRBJ1-5, the V gene TRBV11-2, with a weak D call TRBD1 (6 bases). The V gene lost 8 bases and the J gene lost 6 bases, with 14 bases spanning the gap. This CDR3 is 13 amino acids long. Germline assignment: CDR1 SGHAT and CDR2 FQNNGV. The CDR3 reads CASSRGGGQPQHF. CDR3 DNA: TGTGCCAGCTCTAGAGGGGGGGGTCAGCCCCAGCATTTT. Looking up the rest from reference TRBV11-2 and TRBJ1-5 gives the full variable domain: EAGVAQSPRYKIIEKRQSVAFWCNPISGHATLYWYQQILGQGPKLLIQFQNNGVVDDSQLPKDRFSAERLKGVDSTLKIQPAKLEDSAVYLCASSRGGGQPQHFGDGTRLSIL.

The V and J genes are TRBV11-2 and TRBJ2-2; D remains ambiguous. Germline loops: CDR1 SGHAT, CDR2 FQNNGV. The CDR3 contains 13 residues. V gave up 5 bases and J gave up 3 bases, with 7 bases separating them. CDR3 residues: CASSDRYTGELFF. CDR3 in DNA: TGTGCCAGCAGCGACCGGTACACCGGGGAGCTGTTTTTT.

The chain combines TRBV11-2 with TRBJ2-3, with no clear D. In germline, CDR1 is SGHAT, CDR2 FQNNGV. V was shortened by 5 bases and J by 3 bases, with 15 bases between the two germline ends. This CDR3 has 15 amino acids. CDR3 region: CASSPGYFGTDTQYF. Written as DNA, the CDR3 is TGTGCCAGCAGCCCCGGGTATTTTGGGACAGATACGCAGTATTTT. The variable domain in full, completed from reference TRBV11-2 and TRBJ2-3, reads EAGVAQSPRYKIIEKRQSVAFWCNPISGHATLYWYQQILGQGPKLLIQFQNNGVVDDSQLPKDRFSAERLKGVDSTLKIQPAKLEDSAVYLCASSPGYFGTDTQYFGPGTRLTVL.

The chain couples TRBV5-4 to TRBJ2-5; D possibly corresponds to TRBD2 (7 bases). Germline V gene sequence: CDR1 SGHNT, CDR2 YYREEE (reference sequence). The CDR3 has 15 residues. Between the trimmed V and J ends, which lost 4 bases and 5 bases, there was a span of 18 bases. Here the CDR3 reads CASSPGAGVVETQYF. CDR3 nucleotides: TGTGCCAGCAGCCCGGGGGCGGGAGTGGTTGAGACCCAGTACTTC.

The gene calls are TRBV15 and TRBJ2-7; 7 positions match TRBD2. Germline CDR1 and CDR2: LNHNV and YYDKDF (reference sequence). The ends lost 6 bases at V and 5 bases at J; junction bases unmatched: 13. CDR3 length: 15 amino acids. CDR3 coding DNA: TGTGCCACCAGTAGGCGCCTGGGGACTACGAACGAGCAGTACTTC. Translated: CATSRRLGTTNEQYF. Full variable domain (remainder filled in from reference TRBV15 and TRBJ2-7): DAMVIQNPRYQVTQFGKPVTLSCSQTLNHNVMYWYQQKSSQAPKLLFHYYDKDFNNEADTPDNFQSRRPNTSFCFLDIRSPGLGDTAMYLCATSRRLGTTNEQYFGPGTRLTVT.

The rearrangement links TRBV5-8 to TRBJ1-5; D is ambiguous. Germline loops: CDR1 SGHTS, CDR2 YDEGEE. Trimming shortened V by 0 bases and J by 4 bases, and 14 bases separated the two germline ends. The CDR3 runs to 16 residues. Here the CDR3 reads CASSLDMGRKNQPQHF. CDR3 in DNA: TGTGCCAGCAGCTTGGACATGGGAAGAAAAAATCAGCCCCAGCATTTT.

The chain combines TRBV6-1 with TRBJ2-2; 9 bases are a match to TRBD1. The germline V gene has CDR1 MNHNS and CDR2 SASEGT. This CDR3 spans 16 amino acids. V dropped 4 bases and J dropped 4; count of bases not matched to a gene: 7. The CDR3 loop is CASSVQPGQGTGELFF. CDR3 sequence (DNA): TGTGCCAGCAGTGTTCAACCGGGACAGGGCACCGGGGAGCTGTTTTTT.